This T cell receptor (beta chain) was identified during a study of T cells after yellow fever vaccination. Study findings and constraints: Most clones from primary vaccination resurfaced after the booster (around 97% CD4, around 90% CD8). The study noted that FACS-sorted repertoires could contain abundant clonotypes contaminating from the bulk population.

This clonotype has ten or more counts. Its cognate antigen is unknown. Per the germline V gene, CDR1 is SGHRS and CDR2 is YFSETQ. J was trimmed by 8 bases and V by 4 bases; bases with no gene match: 8. The CDR3 covers 14 residues. 5'RACE template switching generated TCR cDNA, adding a universal primer site and UMIs. TCRdb re-called the 5' RACE reads with MiXCR, one entry per CDR3 protein. The sample yields 200,000 to 300,000 distinct CDR3 sequences, less than 7.5% seen once. Sequences were derived from CD4+ T cells sorted from PBMCs, sampled on the day of the yellow fever booster vaccination. The TCR sequence derives from a man between 25 and 39 years old who received the YFV17D yellow fever vaccine. The genes are TRBV5-1 and TRBJ2-1, with 8 bases matching TRBD2. CDR3 DNA sequence: TGCGCCAGCAGCCTTAGCGGGACCGGGGATGAGCAGTTCTTC. Residues: CASSLSGTGDEQFF.